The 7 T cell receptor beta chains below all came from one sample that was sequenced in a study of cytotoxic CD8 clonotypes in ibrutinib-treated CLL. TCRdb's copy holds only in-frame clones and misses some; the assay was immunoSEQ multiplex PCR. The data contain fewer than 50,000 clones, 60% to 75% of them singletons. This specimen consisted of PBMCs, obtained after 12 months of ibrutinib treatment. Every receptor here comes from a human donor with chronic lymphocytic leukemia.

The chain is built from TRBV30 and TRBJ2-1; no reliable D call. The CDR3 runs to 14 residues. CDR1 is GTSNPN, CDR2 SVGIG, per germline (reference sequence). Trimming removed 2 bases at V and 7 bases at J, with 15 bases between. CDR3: CAWSIMVRTNEQFF. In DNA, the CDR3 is TGTGCCTGGAGTATTATGGTGAGAACGAATGAGCAGTTCTTC.

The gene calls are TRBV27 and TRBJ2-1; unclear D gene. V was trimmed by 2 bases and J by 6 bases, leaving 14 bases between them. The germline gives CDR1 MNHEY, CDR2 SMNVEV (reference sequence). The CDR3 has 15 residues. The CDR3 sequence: CASSLPGTLSNEQFF. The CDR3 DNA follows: TGTGCCAGCAGTTTACCGGGCACCCTCTCCAATGAGCAGTTCTTC.

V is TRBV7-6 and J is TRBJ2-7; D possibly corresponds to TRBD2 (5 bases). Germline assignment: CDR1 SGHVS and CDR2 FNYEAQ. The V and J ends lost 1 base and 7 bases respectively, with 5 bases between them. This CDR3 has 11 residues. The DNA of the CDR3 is TGTGCCAGCAGCTTAGGGGAGGAGCAGTACTTC. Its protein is CASSLGEEQYF.

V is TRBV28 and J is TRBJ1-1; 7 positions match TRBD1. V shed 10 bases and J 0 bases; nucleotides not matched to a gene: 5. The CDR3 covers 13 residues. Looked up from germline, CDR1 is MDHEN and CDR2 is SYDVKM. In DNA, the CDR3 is TGTGCCATCCGGACAGGCTTGAACACTGAAGCTTTCTTT. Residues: CAIRTGLNTEAFF.

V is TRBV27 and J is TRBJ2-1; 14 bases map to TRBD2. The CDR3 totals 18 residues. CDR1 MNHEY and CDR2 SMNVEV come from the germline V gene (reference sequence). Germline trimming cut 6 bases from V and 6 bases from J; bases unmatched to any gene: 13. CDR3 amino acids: CASRRTRLAGGPVNEQFF. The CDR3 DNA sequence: TGTGCCAGCAGGAGGACTAGACTAGCGGGAGGGCCGGTCAATGAGCAGTTCTTC.

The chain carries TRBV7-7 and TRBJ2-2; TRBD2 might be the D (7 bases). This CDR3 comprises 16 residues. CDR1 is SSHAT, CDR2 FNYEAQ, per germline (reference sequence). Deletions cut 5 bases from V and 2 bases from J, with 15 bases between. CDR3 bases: TGTGCCAGCAGCCGTGCGGGCGGGGGCAACACCGGGGAGCTGTTTTTT. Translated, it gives CASSRAGGGNTGELFF. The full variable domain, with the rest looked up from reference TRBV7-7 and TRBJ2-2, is GAGVSQSPRYKVTKRGQDVTLRCDPISSHATLYWYQQALGQGPEFLTYFNYEAQPDKSGLPSDRFSAERPEGSISTLTIQRTEQRDSAMYRCASSRAGGGNTGELFFGEGSRLTVL.

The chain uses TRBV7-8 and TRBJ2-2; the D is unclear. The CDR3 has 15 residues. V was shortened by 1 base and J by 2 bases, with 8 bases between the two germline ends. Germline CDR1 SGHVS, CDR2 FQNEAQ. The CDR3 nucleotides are TGTGCCAGCAGCTTAGTAGTTTCCAACACCGGGGAGCTGTTTTTT. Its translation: CASSLVVSNTGELFF.